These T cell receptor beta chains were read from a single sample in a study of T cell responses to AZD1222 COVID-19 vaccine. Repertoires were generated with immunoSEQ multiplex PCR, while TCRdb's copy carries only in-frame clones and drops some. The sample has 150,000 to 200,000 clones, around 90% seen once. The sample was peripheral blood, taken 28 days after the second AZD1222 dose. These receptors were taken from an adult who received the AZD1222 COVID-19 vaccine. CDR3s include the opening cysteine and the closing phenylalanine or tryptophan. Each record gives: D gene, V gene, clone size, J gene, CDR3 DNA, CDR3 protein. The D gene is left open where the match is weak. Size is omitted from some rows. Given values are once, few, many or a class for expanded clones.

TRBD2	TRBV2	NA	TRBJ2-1	TGTGCCAGCAGTGATGCCGGTACTAGCGGGATACACAATGAGCAGTTCTTC	CASSDAGTSGIHNEQFF
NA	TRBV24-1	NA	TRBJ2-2	TGTGCCGCCAGGCTCCTAAGGCCAGGAAACACCGGGGAGCTGTTTTTT	CAARLLRPGNTGELFF
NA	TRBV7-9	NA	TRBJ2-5	TGTGCCAGCAGCCTCGATCAAGAGACCCAGTACTTC	CASSLDQETQYF
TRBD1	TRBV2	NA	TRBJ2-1	TGTGCCAGCAGTGGGACAGGGGCCTACAATGAGCAGTTCTTC	CASSGTGAYNEQFF
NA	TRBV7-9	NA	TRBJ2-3	TGTGCCAGCAGCTTTGGAGCAGATACGCAGTATTTT	CASSFGADTQYF
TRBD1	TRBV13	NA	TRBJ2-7	TGTGCCAGCAGCTTATCCGGGACAGGGATAGGCGAGCAGTACTTC	CASSLSGTGIGEQYF
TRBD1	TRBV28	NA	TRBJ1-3	TGTGCCAGCAGACAAGGACAGGGAGGTGGAAACACCATATATTTT	CASRQGQGGGNTIYF
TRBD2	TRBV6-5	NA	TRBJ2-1	TGTGCCAGCAGTTACATGGGGGGGACGCTACCCAATGAGCAGTTCTTC	CASSYMGGTLPNEQFF
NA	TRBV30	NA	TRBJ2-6	TGTGCCTGGGTTACTAGAACTGGGGCCAACGTCCTGACTTTC	CAWVTRTGANVLTF
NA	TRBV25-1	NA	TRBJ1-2	TGTGCCAGCAGTGAAGGCGTGGGGGAAATTCGCTATGGCTACACCTTC	CASSEGVGEIRYGYTF
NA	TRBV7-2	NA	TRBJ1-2	TGTGCCAGCAGCCTCTCGGAGGGTGACTATGGCTACACCTTC	CASSLSEGDYGYTF
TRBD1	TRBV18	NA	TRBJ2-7	TGTGCCAGCTCACCGGGACAGGGTTCCTACGAGCAGTACTTC	CASSPGQGSYEQYF
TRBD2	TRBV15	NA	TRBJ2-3	TGTGCCACCAGCAGAGATGTTGGGACTAGCGTCCCGAGGGGCAGCACAGATACGCAGTATTTT	CATSRDVGTSVPRGSTDTQYF
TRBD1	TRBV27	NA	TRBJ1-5	TGTGCCAGCAGTCCTCGGACAGGGGTTCAGCCCCAGCATTTT	CASSPRTGVQPQHF
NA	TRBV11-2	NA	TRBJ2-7	TGTGCCAGCACCCTTGGGACCCTAACCTACGAGCAGTACTTC	CASTLGTLTYEQYF
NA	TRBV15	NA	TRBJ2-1	TGTGCCACCAGCACCTACAATGAGCAGTTCTTC	CATSTYNEQFF
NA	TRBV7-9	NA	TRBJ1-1	TGTGCCAGCAGCTTTAATTCCCCCAAAGCTTTCTTT	CASSFNSPKAFF
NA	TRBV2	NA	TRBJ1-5	TGTGCCAGCAGGTCGGGGACACCTAGCAATCAGCCCCAGCATTTT	CASRSGTPSNQPQHF
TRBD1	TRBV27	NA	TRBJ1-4	TGTGCCAGCAGTTCTCGGACAGGGAAGATTGAAAAACTGTTTTTT	CASSSRTGKIEKLFF
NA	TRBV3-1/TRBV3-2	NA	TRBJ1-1	TGTGCCAGCAGCCAGGGGGCGCGGGAAGCTTTCTTT	CASSQGAREAFF
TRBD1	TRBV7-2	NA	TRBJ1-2	TGTGCCAGCAGCCCCTCGGGACAGGGTGGGGGGACCTTC	CASSPSGQGGGTF
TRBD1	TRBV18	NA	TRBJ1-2	TGTGCCAGCTCACGAACGACAGGGTATGGCTACACCTTC	CASSRTTGYGYTF
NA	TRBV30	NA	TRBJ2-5	TGTGCCTGGAACAGACAGAGCCAAGAGACCCAGTACTTC	CAWNRQSQETQYF
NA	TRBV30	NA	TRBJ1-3	TGTGCCTGGAGTACGGAGGGGCTCGTATATTTT	CAWSTEGLVYF
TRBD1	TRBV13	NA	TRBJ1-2	TGTGCCAGCAGCTTAGGCCTATACGAGACAGGGGCTGGCTACACCTTC	CASSLGLYETGAGYTF
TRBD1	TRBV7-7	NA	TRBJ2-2	TGTGCTAGCAGCCAGGGGGCCGACTGGAGCGGGGAGCTGTTTTTT	CASSQGADWSGELFF
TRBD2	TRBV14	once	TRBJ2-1	TGTGCCAGCAGCCGCTACGGGACTAGCGGGGGGGCCGCACAGTTCTTC	CASSRYGTSGGAAQFF
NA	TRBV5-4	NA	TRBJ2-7	TGTGCCAGCAGCCTCCTGGAAGGACTACGCGAGCAGTACTTC	CASSLLEGLREQYF
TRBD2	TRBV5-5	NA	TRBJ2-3	TGTGCCAGCAGCTTTGGACTAGCGGATATAACAGATACGCAGTATTTT	CASSFGLADITDTQYF
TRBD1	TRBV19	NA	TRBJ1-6	TGTGCCAGTAGTATCCGGGACAGGGGTAATTCACCCCTCCACTTT	CASSIRDRGNSPLHF
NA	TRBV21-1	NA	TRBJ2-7	TGTGCCAGTAGCAATGATACACGGGGAGGATCCTACGAGCAGTACTTC	CASSNDTRGGSYEQYF
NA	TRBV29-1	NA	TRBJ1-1	TGCAGCGCCTGGGACGACGTATTACCTGAAGCTTTCTTT	CSAWDDVLPEAFF
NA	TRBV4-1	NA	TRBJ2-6	TGCGCCAGCAGCCAAGATGGTGGTGGGGTCTCTGGGGCCAACGTCCTGACTTTC	CASSQDGGGVSGANVLTF
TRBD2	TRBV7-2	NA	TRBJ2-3	TGTGCCAGCAGCTCCCTAGCGGGGGCCACAGATACGCAGTATTTT	CASSSLAGATDTQYF
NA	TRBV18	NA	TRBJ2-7	TGTGCCAGCTCACCATCCCCAGGGAAAAGCTCCTACGAGCAGTACTTC	CASSPSPGKSSYEQYF
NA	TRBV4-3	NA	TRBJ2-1	TGCGCCAGCAGCCAAGCACTGGTATCAGCCCCGAGAGAGCAGTTCTTC	CASSQALVSAPREQFF
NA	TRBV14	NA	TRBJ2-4	TGTGCCAGCAGCCAGGAAAACATTCAGTACTTC	CASSQENIQYF
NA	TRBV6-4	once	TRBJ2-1	TGTGCCAGCAGAACGGGACTGACTAATGGTGAGCAGTTCTTC	CASRTGLTNGEQFF
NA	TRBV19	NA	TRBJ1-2	TGTGCCAGTAGTATTGGCGGTTGGAATGGCTACACCTTC	CASSIGGWNGYTF
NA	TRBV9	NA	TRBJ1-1	TGTGCCAGCAGCGTAGAATGGGAGTCACGAGGCGCTGAAGCTTTCTTT	CASSVEWESRGAEAFF
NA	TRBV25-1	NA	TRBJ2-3	TGTGCCAGCAGTGACCGGTTTAGGAAGGGATCAGATACGCAGTATTTT	CASSDRFRKGSDTQYF